These 26 T cell receptor beta chains were all obtained from the same sample, sequenced in a study of read filtering for tumor transcriptome and immune sequencing. From 300 to 450 ng of RNA, a library with molecular barcoded alpha/delta and beta/gamma adaptors was made. A single record per CDR3 protein comes from TCRdb applying MiXCR to the reads. The sample holds approximately 62,000 distinct CDR3 sequences, roughly 20% seen once. The sequencing sample was made of a population of CD138-negative cells sorted from bone marrow. The receptors here all came from a donor over 35 with multiple myeloma.

This clonotype was counted ten times or more. This chain uses TRBV14 with TRBJ2-3; TRBD2 aligns across 8 bases. Per the germline V gene, CDR1 is SGHDN and CDR2 is FVKESK. The length of the CDR3 is 15 residues. Trimming cost V 4 bases and J 2 bases; bases outside gene matches: 5. This CDR3 reads CASSLRGGLTDTQYF. The CDR3 DNA is TGTGCCAGCAGCCTACGGGGGGGGCTCACAGATACGCAGTATTTT.

This clonotype was observed many times. V and J are TRBV14 and TRBJ2-3; 8 positions match TRBD2. V shed 5 bases, J shed 2 bases, and the junction held 6 bases outside the gene matches. CDR3 length: 15 amino acids. Germline CDR1 is SGHDN and CDR2 is FVKESK. The CDR3 loop is CASSKERGHTDTQYF. For the CDR3, the DNA is TGTGCCAGCAGCAAGGAGCGGGGGCACACAGATACGCAGTATTTT. Full variable domain (remainder filled in from reference TRBV14 and TRBJ2-3): EAGVTQFPSHSVIEKGQTVTLRCDPISGHDNLYWYRRVMGKEIKFLLHFVKESKQDESGMPNNRFLAERTGGTYSTLKVQPAELEDSGVYFCASSKERGHTDTQYFGPGTRLTVL.

This clonotype was detected ten times or more. The genes are TRBV3-1 and TRBJ1-2, with TRBD1 identical over 7 bases. The CDR3 is 15 residues long. In germline, CDR1 is LGHDT, CDR2 YNNKEL (reference sequence). The V gene end was trimmed by 4 bases and the J gene end by 6 bases; junction bases not matched to a gene: 11. The CDR3 DNA reads TGTGCCAGCAGCCCCTGGGACAGAAGGGGGCATGGCTACACCTTC. This codes for CASSPWDRRGHGYTF.

About this clonotype itself: A far larger clone is just one base off, so this is likely a read error. The rearrangement links TRBV6-2 or TRBV6-3 to TRBJ2-7; TRBD2 might be the D (6 bases). V was clipped by 6 bases and J by 4 bases, with 19 bases between them. Germline assignment: CDR1 MNHEY and CDR2 SVGEGT. The CDR3 totals 15 residues. For the CDR3, the DNA is TGTGCCAGCAGATGTACTAGCAATTCTTTTTACGAGCAGTACTTC. Translated: CASRCTSNSFYEQYF.

This clonotype showed up many times. This chain links TRBV4-1 with TRBJ1-2, with D hard to call. V shed 4 bases and J shed 1 base, with 10 bases lying between them. The CDR3 is 14 residues long. Germline lookup yields CDR1 MGHRA and CDR2 YSYEKL. This CDR3 is CASSRTDGNYGYTF. Here the CDR3 DNA reads TGCGCCAGCAGCCGGACCGACGGTAACTATGGCTACACCTTC.

The rearrangement uses TRBV28 and TRBJ2-1; TRBD2 aligns across 9 bases. Germline CDR1 MDHEN, CDR2 SYDVKM. The CDR3 has 18 residues. V was pared by 2 bases and J by 5 bases, with 13 bases of the junction left unmatched. The CDR3 reads CASSLGRGGPFKDNEQFF. The CDR3 coding sequence is TGTGCCAGCAGTTTAGGGCGGGGGGGCCCTTTTAAGGACAATGAGCAGTTCTTC.

Notes on this clonotype: With a much larger clone just one base away, this may be a read error. The CDR3 DNA reads TGCAGCGCCGAAGGACAGGGCTCCGAGCAGTACTTC. It is translated as CSAEGQGSEQYF. The V and J genes are TRBV29-1 and TRBJ2-7; 8 positions match TRBD1. Germline lookup yields CDR1 SQVTM and CDR2 ANQGSEA. The CDR3 is 12 amino acids. Germline trimming cut 7 bases from V and 6 bases from J; bases unmatched to any gene: 8.

This chain uses TRBV28 with TRBJ1-2; 9 bases match TRBD1. This CDR3 is 14 amino acids long. The V gene end was trimmed by 5 bases and the J gene end by 4 bases; junction bases not matched to a gene: 5. Germline V gene lookup returns CDR1 MDHEN and CDR2 SYDVKM. The CDR3 loop reads CASSTPDRGYGYTF. CDR3 coding DNA: TGTGCCAGCAGTACCCCGGACAGGGGCTATGGCTACACCTTC.

In its sample, this clonotype was seen many times. The chain is built from TRBV5-1 and TRBJ2-1; 12 bases line up with TRBD2. The germline CDR1 and CDR2 sequences are SGHRS and YFSETQ. CDR3 length: 16 residues. V lost 0 bases to trimming and J lost 7 bases; unmatched junction nucleotides: 5. Here the CDR3 DNA reads TGCGCCAGCAGCTTGGGGACTAGCGGGATAGGGAATGAGCAGTTCTTC. Translation gives CASSLGTSGIGNEQFF.

With regard to this clonotype: Given a much more abundant clone one base away, this may be a read error. The rearrangement joins TRBV10-1 to TRBJ2-2; D remains unclear. Germline V gene data show CDR1 as WNHNN and CDR2 as SYGVQD (reference sequence). V was cut by 0 bases and J by 2 bases, with 7 bases left in between. The CDR3 loop spans 15 amino acids. CDR3 nucleotide sequence: TGCGCCAGCAGTGAGTCGGAAATAAACACCGGGGAGCTGTTTTTT. Amino acid sequence: CASSESEINTGELFF.

There are many counts of this clonotype. CDR3: CASSRPTTSRYTF. The CDR3 DNA sequence: TGTGCCAGCAGTCGCCCGACGACATCACGCTACACCTTC. The V gene is TRBV28, the J gene TRBJ1-2, with D hard to call. Germline-derived CDR1 and CDR2 are MDHEN and SYDVKM. This CDR3 is 13 amino acids long. Trimming stripped 5 bases from V and 9 bases from J, with 16 bases between.

Many counts were recorded for this clonotype. This chain links TRBV5-1 with TRBJ1-4; a weak D match, TRBD1 (5 bases). Germline V CDR1 and CDR2: SGHRS, YFSETQ. This CDR3 spans 14 amino acids. V gave up 0 bases and J gave up 7 bases, with 10 bases separating them. The CDR3 sequence: CASSLGTRPEKLFF. The CDR3 nucleotides read TGCGCCAGCAGCTTGGGGACAAGACCTGAAAAACTGTTTTTT.

This clonotype was detected many times. The chain carries TRBV4-2 and TRBJ2-4, with TRBD1 matching over 8 bases. There are 19 residues in the CDR3. Germline CDR1 is LGHNA and CDR2 is YNFKEQ. Losses at the gene ends were 0 bases for V and 1 base for J; bases not matched to a gene: 11. The CDR3 nucleotides read TGTGCCAGCAGCCAAGATGGGTCAGGGGGCGGTGGTGCCAAAAACATTCAGTACTTC. Protein: CASSQDGSGGGGAKNIQYF.

This clonotype was counted only a few times. Here the CDR3 reads CASSTGDQETQYF. In DNA form, the CDR3 reads TGTGCCAGCAGTACCGGAGACCAAGAGACCCAGTACTTC. This chain connects TRBV28 to TRBJ2-5; D is uncertain. This CDR3 region has 13 residues. The V end lost 5 bases, the J end lost 0 bases, and 7 bases lay between the germline ends. Germline-derived CDR1 and CDR2 are MDHEN and SYDVKM.

This clonotype was seen repeatedly, ten times or more. This chain uses TRBV29-1 with TRBJ2-3; 9 nucleotides line up with TRBD2. The V gene end was trimmed by 2 bases and the J gene end by 3 bases; junction bases not matched to a gene: 12. The length of the CDR3 is 17 residues. CDR1 and CDR2 from the germline V gene are SQVTM and ANQGSEA. CDR3 loop: CSVENPGRLAGTDTQYF. DNA for the CDR3: TGCAGCGTTGAAAATCCGGGTCGGCTAGCGGGAACAGATACGCAGTATTTT.

The table lists this clonotype with a few counts. Being one base from a much bigger clone, this may be a read error. Because the CDR3 is missing its conserved closing phenylalanine or tryptophan, this is likely a read error. The chain is built from TRBV7-7 and TRBJ1-4, with 10 bases identical to TRBD1. This CDR3 spans 15 amino acids. Looked up from germline, CDR1 is SSHAT and CDR2 is FNYEAQ (reference sequence). The CDR3 sequence is CASSPGTGANEKLFL. For the CDR3, the DNA is TGTGCTAGCAGCCCGGGGACAGGGGCTAATGAAAAACTGTTTCTT.

Concerning this clonotype: At one end, the junction sequence differs from germline, possibly due to a read error. The J gene is TRBJ2-1, the V gene TRBV2; no clear D gene. The germline CDR1 and CDR2 sequences are SNHLY and FYNNEI. This CDR3 comprises 14 residues. The chain's CDR3 is CACSELVGVHEQFF. CDR3 bases: TGTGCCTGCAGTGAATTGGTTGGTGTCCACGAGCAGTTCTTC.

This chain connects TRBV20-1 to TRBJ1-1; TRBD1 agrees at 7 bases. The V segment lost 6 bases and the J segment 0 bases; nucleotides outside the gene matches: 10. This CDR3 region has 15 residues. Germline V CDR1 and CDR2: DFQATT, SNEGSKA (reference sequence). The CDR3 protein is CSALDREFLNTEAFF. The CDR3, as DNA: TGCAGTGCACTCGACAGGGAGTTTTTGAACACTGAAGCTTTCTTT.

This clonotype was seen ten or more times. The gene calls are TRBV5-1 and TRBJ2-7; D possibly corresponds to TRBD2 (7 bases). This CDR3 region has 15 residues. V shed 4 bases and J shed 3 bases, with 17 bases lying between them. CDR1 and CDR2 from the germline V gene are SGHRS and YFSETQ. DNA of the CDR3: TGCGCCAGCAGCCCCTCGGGGGGCCCTTTCTACGAGCAGTACTTC. Translation gives CASSPSGGPFYEQYF.

This chain joins TRBV2 and TRBJ2-2, with D maybe TRBD2 (5 bases). V lost 3 bases and J lost 5, with 10 bases in between. CDR1 and CDR2 (germline): SNHLY, FYNNEI. The CDR3 spans 14 residues. In DNA, the CDR3 is TGTGCCAGCAGTGAGGGAGTAGGGACCGGGGAGCTGTTTTTT. It yields the protein CASSEGVGTGELFF.

About this clonotype itself: No conserved phenylalanine or tryptophan is present at the end of the CDR3, so a read error is the likely explanation. The chain is built from TRBV5-1 and TRBJ1-5, with 7 nucleotides matching TRBD1. Germline CDR1 SGHRS, CDR2 YFSETQ. Germline trimming cut 0 bases from V and 1 base from J; bases unmatched to any gene: 1. The CDR3 covers 15 residues. The CDR3 protein is CASSLEGASNQPQHL. CDR3 in DNA: TGCGCCAGCAGCTTGGAGGGGGCGAGCAATCAGCCCCAGCATCTT.

This clonotype occurred many times. This chain uses TRBV20-1 with TRBJ2-2, with 7 bases identical to TRBD2. Trimming cost V 4 bases and J 0 bases; bases outside gene matches: 5. The CDR3 covers 15 residues. Germline V gives CDR1 DFQATT, CDR2 SNEGSKA (reference sequence). In nucleotides, the CDR3 is TGCAGTGCTAAAACGGGAGGCGCGAACACCGGGGAGCTGTTTTTT. Translation: CSAKTGGANTGELFF.

This clonotype was found a few times. The CDR3 sequence: CASSPLGVDTGELFF. In DNA, the CDR3 is TGCGCCAGCAGCCCGTTAGGGGTTGACACCGGGGAGCTGTTTTTT. The rearrangement links TRBV5-1 to TRBJ2-2; D is perhaps TRBD1 (5 bases). In germline, CDR1 is SGHRS, CDR2 YFSETQ. V lost 4 bases to trimming and J lost 3 bases, with 13 bases between them. This CDR3 is 15 amino acids long.

Notes on this clonotype: This may come from a read error, since a much larger clone is one base off. The rearrangement uses TRBV6-1 and TRBJ1-1, with unresolved D. CDR1 is MNHNS and CDR2 is SASEGT in the germline V gene. V was clipped by 4 bases and J by 2 bases, with 8 bases between them. The CDR3 spans 13 residues. The DNA of the CDR3 is TGTGCCAGCAGTGGAGGCCCCAACACTGAAGCTTTCTTT. Translated, it gives CASSGGPNTEAFF.

Worth noting for this clonotype: Since a much larger clone is just one base distant, this may be a read error. The V and J genes are TRBV20-1 and TRBJ2-7; D unresolved. Trimming removed 0 bases at V and 0 bases at J, with 6 bases between. The V gene's germline CDR1 is DFQATT and CDR2 SNEGSKA (reference sequence). This CDR3 spans 13 amino acids. The CDR3 nucleotides read TGCAGTGCTAGAGATCTGCGCTCCTACGAGCAGTACTTC. Encoded protein: CSARDLRSYEQYF.

This clonotype was recorded at least ten times. This chain joins TRBV5-1 and TRBJ2-3, with 8 bases fitting TRBD1. Germline values: CDR1 SGHRS, CDR2 YFSETQ. Losses at the gene ends were 7 bases for V and 3 bases for J; bases not matched to a gene: 4. The CDR3 is 13 amino acids. In nucleotides, the CDR3 is TGCGCCAGCCTAAGGACAGGGACAGATACGCAGTATTTT. It translates to CASLRTGTDTQYF.